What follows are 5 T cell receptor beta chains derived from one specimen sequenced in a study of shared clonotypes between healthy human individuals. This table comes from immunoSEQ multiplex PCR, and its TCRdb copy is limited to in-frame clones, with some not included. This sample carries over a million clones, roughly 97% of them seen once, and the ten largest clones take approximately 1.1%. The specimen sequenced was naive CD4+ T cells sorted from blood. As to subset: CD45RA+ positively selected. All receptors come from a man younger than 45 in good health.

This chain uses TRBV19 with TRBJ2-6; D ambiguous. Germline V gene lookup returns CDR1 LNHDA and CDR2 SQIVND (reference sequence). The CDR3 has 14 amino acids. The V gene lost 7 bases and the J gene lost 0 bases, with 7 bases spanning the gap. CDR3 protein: CASISSSGANVLTF. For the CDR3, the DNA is TGTGCCAGTATAAGCAGCTCTGGGGCCAACGTCCTGACTTTC.

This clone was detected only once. Here the CDR3 reads CASTLGTGPQETQYF. The CDR3 coding sequence is TGTGCCAGCACTTTAGGGACAGGACCGCAAGAGACCCAGTACTTC. This rearrangement joins TRBV6-6 to TRBJ2-5, with TRBD1 identical over 8 bases. V was clipped by 7 bases and J by 2 bases; unmatched bases: 9. From germline, CDR1 is MNHNY and CDR2 SVGAGI (reference sequence). The CDR3 spans 15 residues.

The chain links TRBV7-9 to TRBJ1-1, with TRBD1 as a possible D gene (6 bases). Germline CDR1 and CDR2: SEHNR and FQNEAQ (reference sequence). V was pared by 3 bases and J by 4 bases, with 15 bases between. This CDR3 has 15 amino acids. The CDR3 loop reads CASSFIQGRGTEAFF. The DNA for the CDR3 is TGTGCCAGCAGCTTTATTCAGGGGCGGGGCACTGAAGCTTTCTTT.

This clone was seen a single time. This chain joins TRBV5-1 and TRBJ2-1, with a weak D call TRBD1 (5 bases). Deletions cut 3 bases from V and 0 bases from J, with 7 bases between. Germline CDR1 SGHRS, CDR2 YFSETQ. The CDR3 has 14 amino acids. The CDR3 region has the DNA TGCGCCAGCAGCTCGCAGGGCTCCTACAATGAGCAGTTCTTC. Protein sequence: CASSSQGSYNEQFF.

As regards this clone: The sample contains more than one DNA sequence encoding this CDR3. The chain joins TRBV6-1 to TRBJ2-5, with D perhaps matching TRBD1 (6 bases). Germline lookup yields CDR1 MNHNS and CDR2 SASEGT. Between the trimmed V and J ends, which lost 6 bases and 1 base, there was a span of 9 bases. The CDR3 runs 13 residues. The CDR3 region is CASRRTVQETQYF. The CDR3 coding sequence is TGTGCCAGCAGAAGGACAGTCCAAGAGACCCAGTACTTC.